These 15 T cell receptor beta chains were all obtained from the same sample, sequenced in a study of CXCR3-negative and CXCR3-positive naive CD8 T cells. UMI-labeled 5' RACE yielded the TRB cDNA libraries. One entry per CDR3 protein, without DNA, is what TCRdb gives after re-calling the 5' RACE reads. The sample has more than 45,000 distinct CDR3 sequences, and its top ten clones hold 0.42%. The source material was naive CXCR3- CD8+ T cells from blood. Subset reported: CD45RO-CCR7+CD27+CD95- naive CD8+ T cells lacking CXCR3 (TNR3-). These receptors came from a human donor in good health. Some clones in this sample may be carry-over from other donors' samples.

The CDR3 here is CSVEPGGAFGELFF. V usage is TRBV29-1 and J usage is TRBJ2-2; TCRdb's D call of TRBD1 is untestable without DNA. Germline loops: CDR1 SQVTM, CDR2 ANQGSEA. The CDR3 extends over 14 amino acids.

The rearrangement uses TRBV29-1 and TRBJ2-7; TCRdb outputs TRBD1, but without DNA this stays unchecked. Germline V gene sequence: CDR1 SQVTM, CDR2 ANQGSEA. The CDR3 has 14 residues. CDR3 residues: CSVEGNRASNEQYF.

This sequence joins TRBV10-3 and TRBJ2-7; with no DNA, the TCRdb D assignment of TRBD2 cannot be verified. CDR1 ENHRY and CDR2 SYGVKD come from the germline V gene. This CDR3 contains 15 residues. The CDR3 loop is CAISDPGGPRVEQYF.

The V gene is TRBV27, the J gene TRBJ1-2. The CDR3 runs 12 residues. Germline V lookup: CDR1 MNHEY, CDR2 SMNVEV (reference sequence). This CDR3 reads CASWEANYGYTF.

This chain joins TRBV6-5 and TRBJ2-7; TCRdb selects TRBD1, and the lack of DNA leaves this call unchecked. This CDR3 spans 14 amino acids. Germline CDR1 MNHEY, CDR2 SVGAGI. CDR3: CASSPQGFVYEQYF.

The gene calls are TRBV29-1 and TRBJ1-2. CDR1 is SQVTM, CDR2 ANQGSEA, per germline. The CDR3 has 13 amino acids. The CDR3 region is CSAEGPRNYGYTF.

The chain combines TRBV29-1 with TRBJ2-2; TCRdb proposes TRBD2, but this gene call is untestable without DNA. Germline lookup yields CDR1 SQVTM and CDR2 ANQGSEA. The CDR3 length is 18 residues. The CDR3 protein is CSVVYRRDWQPGSGELFF.

The chain links TRBV7-2 to TRBJ1-2; as DNA is missing, the TRBD1 call by TCRdb cannot be tested. Germline loops: CDR1 SGHTA, CDR2 FQGNSA. The CDR3 is 22 residues long. CDR3 in amino acids: CASSLVPALGQLVLPPNYGYTF. Full variable domain (remainder filled in from reference TRBV7-2 and TRBJ1-2): GAGVSQSPSNKVTEKGKDVELRCDPISGHTALYWYRQSLGQGLEFLIYFQGNSAPDKSGLPSDRFSAERTGGSVSTLTIQRTQQEDSAVYLCASSLVPALGQLVLPPNYGYTFGSGTRLTVV.

The chain joins TRBV28 to TRBJ2-1; as DNA is missing, the TRBD1 call by TCRdb cannot be tested. The CDR3 is made up of 15 amino acids. The germline CDR1 and CDR2 sequences are MDHEN and SYDVKM. The CDR3 here is CASRAWDRPYNEQFF.

This rearrangement joins TRBV9 to TRBJ2-7; TCRdb selects TRBD2, and the lack of DNA leaves this call unchecked. The CDR3 loop spans 15 amino acids. Looked up from germline, CDR1 is SGDLS and CDR2 is YYNGEE. The CDR3 sequence is CASSSSSGPIYEQYF.

J is TRBJ2-3 and V is TRBV5-5; TCRdb proposes TRBD1, but this gene call is untestable without DNA. The CDR3 has 14 amino acids. The germline V gene has CDR1 SGHKS and CDR2 YYEKEE (reference sequence). CDR3 amino acids: CASSLAGGADTQYF.

V usage is TRBV7-9 and J usage is TRBJ2-1; the TRBD2 assignment by TCRdb is unverifiable without DNA. The germline V gene encodes CDR1 SEHNR and CDR2 FQNEAQ (reference sequence). The CDR3 spans 13 residues. CDR3 protein: CAKGGTSSNEQFF.

The J gene is TRBJ2-1, the V gene TRBV7-9; TCRdb's D gene call, TRBD2, goes unchecked for lack of DNA. This CDR3 has 14 residues. The V gene's germline CDR1 is SEHNR and CDR2 FQNEAQ (reference sequence). This chain's CDR3 is CASSRGTAWNEQFF.

The chain links TRBV7-9 to TRBJ2-1; the TCRdb call, TRBD1, lacks DNA for checking. This CDR3 region has 13 residues. From germline, CDR1 is SEHNR and CDR2 FQNEAQ (reference sequence). The chain's CDR3 is CASSRTGSNEQFF. Filled out from reference TRBV7-9 and TRBJ2-1, the complete variable domain reads DTGVSQNPRHKITKRGQNVTFRCDPISEHNRLYWYRQTLGQGPEFLTYFQNEAQLEKSRLLSDRFSAERPKGSFSTLEIQRTEQGDSAMYLCASSRTGSNEQFFGPGTRLTVL.

J is TRBJ2-1 and V is TRBV6-2 or TRBV6-3; TCRdb's assignment of TRBD1 cannot be checked, as there is no DNA. Germline V lookup: CDR1 MNHEY, CDR2 SVGEGT. CDR3 length: 15 amino acids. The CDR3 sequence: CASTPWGASGGEQFF.